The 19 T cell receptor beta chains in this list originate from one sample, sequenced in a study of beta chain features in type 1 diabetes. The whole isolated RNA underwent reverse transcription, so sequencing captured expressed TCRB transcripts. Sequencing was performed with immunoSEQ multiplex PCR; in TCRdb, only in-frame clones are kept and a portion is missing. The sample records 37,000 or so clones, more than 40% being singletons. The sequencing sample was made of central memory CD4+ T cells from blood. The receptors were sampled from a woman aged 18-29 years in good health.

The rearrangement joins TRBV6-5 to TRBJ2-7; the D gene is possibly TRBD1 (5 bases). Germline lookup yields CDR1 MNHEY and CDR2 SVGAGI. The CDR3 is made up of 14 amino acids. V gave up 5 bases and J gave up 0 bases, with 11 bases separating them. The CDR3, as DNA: TGTGCCAGCAGTAGGGGTTTCGGCTCCTACGAGCAGTACTTC. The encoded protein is CASSRGFGSYEQYF.

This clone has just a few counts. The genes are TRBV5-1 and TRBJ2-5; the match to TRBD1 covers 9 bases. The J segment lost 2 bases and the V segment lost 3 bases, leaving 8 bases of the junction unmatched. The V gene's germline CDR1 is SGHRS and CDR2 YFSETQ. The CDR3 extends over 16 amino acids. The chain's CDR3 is CASSYQGTGRQETQYF. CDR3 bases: TGCGCCAGCAGCTACCAAGGGACAGGGCGGCAAGAGACCCAGTACTTC.

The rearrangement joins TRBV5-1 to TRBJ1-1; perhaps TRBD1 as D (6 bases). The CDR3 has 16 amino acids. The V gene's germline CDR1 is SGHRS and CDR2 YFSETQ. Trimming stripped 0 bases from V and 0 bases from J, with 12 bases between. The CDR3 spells CASSLAGGSLNTEAFF. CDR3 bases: TGCGCCAGCAGCTTGGCTGGGGGCTCCTTGAACACTGAAGCTTTCTTT.

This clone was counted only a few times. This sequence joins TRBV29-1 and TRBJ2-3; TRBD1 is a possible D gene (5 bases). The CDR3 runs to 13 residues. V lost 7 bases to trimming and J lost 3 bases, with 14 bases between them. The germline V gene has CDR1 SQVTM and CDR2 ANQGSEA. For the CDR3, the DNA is TGCAGCGAGAAGAAGGGGAATACAGATACGCAGTATTTT. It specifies CSEKKGNTDTQYF.

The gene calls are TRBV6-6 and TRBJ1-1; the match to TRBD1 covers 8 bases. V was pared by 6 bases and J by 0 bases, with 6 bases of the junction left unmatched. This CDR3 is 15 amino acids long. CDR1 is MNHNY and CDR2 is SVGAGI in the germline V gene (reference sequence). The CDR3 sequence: CASRRQGNMNTEAFF. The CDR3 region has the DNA TGTGCCAGCAGGCGACAGGGGAACATGAACACTGAAGCTTTCTTT.

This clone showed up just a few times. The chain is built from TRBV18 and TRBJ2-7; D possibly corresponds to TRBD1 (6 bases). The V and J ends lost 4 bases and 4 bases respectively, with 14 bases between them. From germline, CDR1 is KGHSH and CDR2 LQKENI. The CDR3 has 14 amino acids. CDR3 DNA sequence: TGTGCCAGCTCACAAAACAGGGTTAGGTACGAGCAGTACTTC. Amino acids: CASSQNRVRYEQYF.

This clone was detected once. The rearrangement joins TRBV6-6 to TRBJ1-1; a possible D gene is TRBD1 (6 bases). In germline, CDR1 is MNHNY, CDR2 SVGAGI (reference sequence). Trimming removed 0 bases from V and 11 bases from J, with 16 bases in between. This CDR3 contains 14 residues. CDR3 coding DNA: TGTGCCAGCAGTTACTCCCCGGACAGACCCAACGCTTTCTTT. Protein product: CASSYSPDRPNAFF.

The chain's CDR3 is CAWSRGRAETQYF. CDR3 coding DNA: TGTGCCTGGAGTCGGGGGAGGGCTGAGACCCAGTACTTC. V usage is TRBV30 and J usage is TRBJ2-5; 7 nucleotides agree with TRBD2. Trimming cost V 2 bases and J 5 bases; bases outside gene matches: 5. The CDR3 extends over 13 amino acids. CDR1 GTSNPN and CDR2 SVGIG come from the germline V gene (reference sequence).

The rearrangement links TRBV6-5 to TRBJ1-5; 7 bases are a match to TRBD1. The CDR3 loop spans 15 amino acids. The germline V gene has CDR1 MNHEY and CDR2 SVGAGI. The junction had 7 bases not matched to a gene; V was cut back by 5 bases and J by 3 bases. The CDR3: CASSPGQQYNQPQHF. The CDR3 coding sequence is TGTGCCAGCAGTCCGGGACAGCAGTACAATCAGCCCCAGCATTTT.

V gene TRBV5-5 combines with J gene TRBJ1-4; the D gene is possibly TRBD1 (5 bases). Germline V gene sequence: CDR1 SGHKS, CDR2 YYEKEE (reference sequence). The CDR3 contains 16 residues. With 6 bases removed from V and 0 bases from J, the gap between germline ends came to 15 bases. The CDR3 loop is CASTFKPGATNEKLFF. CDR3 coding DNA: TGTGCCAGCACATTTAAACCGGGGGCAACTAATGAAAAACTGTTTTTT.

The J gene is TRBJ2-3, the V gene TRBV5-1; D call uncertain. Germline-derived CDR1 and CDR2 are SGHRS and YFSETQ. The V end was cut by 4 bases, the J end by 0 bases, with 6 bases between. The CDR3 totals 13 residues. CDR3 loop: CASSSTSTDTQYF. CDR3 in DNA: TGCGCCAGCAGCAGCACTAGCACAGATACGCAGTATTTT.

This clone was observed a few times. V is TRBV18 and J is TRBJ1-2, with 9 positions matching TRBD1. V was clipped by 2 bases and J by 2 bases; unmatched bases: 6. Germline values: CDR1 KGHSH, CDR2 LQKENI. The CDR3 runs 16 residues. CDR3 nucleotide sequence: TGTGCCAGCTCACCAGTACCGGGACAGGGAAACTATGGCTACACCTTC. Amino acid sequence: CASSPVPGQGNYGYTF.

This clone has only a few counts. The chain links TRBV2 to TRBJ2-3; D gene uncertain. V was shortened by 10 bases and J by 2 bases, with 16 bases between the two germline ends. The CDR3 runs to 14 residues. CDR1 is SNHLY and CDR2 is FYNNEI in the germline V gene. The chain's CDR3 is CATRTGSNTDTQYF. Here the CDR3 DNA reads TGTGCCACCAGGACGGGTTCTAACACAGATACGCAGTATTTT.

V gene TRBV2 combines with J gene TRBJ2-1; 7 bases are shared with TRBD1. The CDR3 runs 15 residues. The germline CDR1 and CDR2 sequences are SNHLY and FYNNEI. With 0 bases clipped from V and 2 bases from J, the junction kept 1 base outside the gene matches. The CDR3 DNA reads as TGTGCCAGCAGTGAAGCGGGACAGCCCTACAATGAGCAGTTCTTC. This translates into CASSEAGQPYNEQFF.

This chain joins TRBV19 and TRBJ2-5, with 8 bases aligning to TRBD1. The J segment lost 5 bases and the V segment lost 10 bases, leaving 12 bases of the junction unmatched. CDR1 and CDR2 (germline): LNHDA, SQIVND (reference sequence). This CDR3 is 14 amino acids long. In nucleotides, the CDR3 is TGTGCCACCCGACAGGGGCGCAATCTCGAGACCCAGTACTTC. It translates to CATRQGRNLETQYF. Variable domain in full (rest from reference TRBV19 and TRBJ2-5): DGGITQSPKYLFRKEGQNVTLSCEQNLNHDAMYWYRQDPGQGLRLIYYSQIVNDFQKGDIAEGYSVSREKKESFPLTVTSAQKNPTAFYLCATRQGRNLETQYFGPGTRLLVL.

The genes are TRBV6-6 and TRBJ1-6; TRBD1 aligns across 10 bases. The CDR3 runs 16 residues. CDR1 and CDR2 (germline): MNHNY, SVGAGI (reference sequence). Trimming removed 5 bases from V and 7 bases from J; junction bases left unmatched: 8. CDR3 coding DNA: TGTGCCAGCAGTACGACAGGGGGCGCGGGGAATTCACCCCTCCACTTT. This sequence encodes CASSTTGGAGNSPLHF.

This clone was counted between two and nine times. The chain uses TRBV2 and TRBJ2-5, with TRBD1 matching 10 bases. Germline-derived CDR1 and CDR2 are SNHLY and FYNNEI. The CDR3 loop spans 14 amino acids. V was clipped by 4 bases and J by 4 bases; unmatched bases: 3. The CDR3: CASSVRQGAETQYF. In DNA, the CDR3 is TGTGCCAGCAGTGTCCGACAGGGGGCAGAGACCCAGTACTTC.

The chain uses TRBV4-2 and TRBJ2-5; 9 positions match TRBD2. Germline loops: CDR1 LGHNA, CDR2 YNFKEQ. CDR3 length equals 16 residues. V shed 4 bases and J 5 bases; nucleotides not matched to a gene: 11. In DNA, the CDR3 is TGTGCCAGCAGCCGCCGTGGCGGGGGGGCCGGGGAGACCCAGTACTTC. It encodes CASSRRGGGAGETQYF.

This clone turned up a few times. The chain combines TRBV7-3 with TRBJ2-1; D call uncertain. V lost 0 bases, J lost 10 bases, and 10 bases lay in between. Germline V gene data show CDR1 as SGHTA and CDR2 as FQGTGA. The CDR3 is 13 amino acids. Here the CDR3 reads CASSLTYVGEQFF. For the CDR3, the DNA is TGTGCCAGCAGCTTAACATACGTTGGCGAGCAGTTCTTC. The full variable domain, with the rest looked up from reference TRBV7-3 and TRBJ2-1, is GAGVSQTPSNKVTEKGKYVELRCDPISGHTALYWYRQSLGQGPEFLIYFQGTGAADDSGLPNDRFFAVRPEGSVSTLKIQRTERGDSAVYLCASSLTYVGEQFFGPGTRLTVL.